This T cell receptor (beta chain) was found in a study of blood T cell repertoires in COVID-19. Study background: Donors in the United States, Italy and Spain gave samples during acute or convalescent COVID-19. Nucleic acid was either cDNA or gDNA, and it came from T cells, B-cell-depleted T cells, or PBMCs.

The germline CDR1 and CDR2 sequences are SGHTA and FQGNSA. Trimming left V 0 bases short and J 2 bases short, with 17 bases between. The CDR3 covers 17 residues. Some clones are missing from TCRdb's copy, which holds only in-frame ones; the method was immunoSEQ multiplex PCR. The sample yields 46,000 or so clones, less than 85% seen once. The chain recombines TRBV7-2 with TRBJ2-7; D perhaps matches TRBD2 (5 bases). The sample taken for sequencing was peripheral blood. The receptor's source is a human donor in a cohort sampled during active COVID-19. The CDR3 protein is CASSLAGGTLPTYEQYF. The CDR3 DNA sequence: TGTGCCAGCAGCTTAGCAGGAGGCACCCTTCCGACCTACGAGCAGTACTTC. The variable domain in full, completed from reference TRBV7-2 and TRBJ2-7, reads GAGVSQSPSNKVTEKGKDVELRCDPISGHTALYWYRQSLGQGLEFLIYFQGNSAPDKSGLPSDRFSAERTGGSVSTLTIQRTQQEDSAVYLCASSLAGGTLPTYEQYFGPGTRLTVT.